This T cell receptor (beta chain) was captured in a study of blood T cell repertoires in COVID-19. On the study more broadly: Italy, Spain and the United States were the sources of the convalescent and acute COVID-19 samples. PBMCs, B-cell-depleted T cells, or T cells provided the cDNA or gDNA that made up the material.

This clone was observed a few times. Authors' analysis steps: Amplifying reference gene primers gave estimates of nucleated cell counts. Measured with immunoSEQ multiplex PCR; TCRdb has only the in-frame clones, and not every one. V and J calls and clone size come straight from that table; D and trimming were deduced from the DNA. The profile covers around 140,000 clones, with about 89% appearing a single time and under 2.5% taken by the ten largest. With 0 bases removed from V and 8 bases from J, the gap between germline ends came to 13 bases. CDR3 length: 14 residues. Germline V gives CDR1 MGHRA, CDR2 YSYEKL.

The sample taken for sequencing was peripheral blood. The chain carries TRBV4-1 and TRBJ1-2; weak D call: TRBD1 (5 bases). The origin of this receptor is a man aged 45-65 years with active COVID-19. This chain's CDR3 is CASSQDRGRQGYTF. The CDR3 coding sequence is TGCGCCAGCAGCCAAGATCGGGGGAGACAGGGCTACACCTTC.